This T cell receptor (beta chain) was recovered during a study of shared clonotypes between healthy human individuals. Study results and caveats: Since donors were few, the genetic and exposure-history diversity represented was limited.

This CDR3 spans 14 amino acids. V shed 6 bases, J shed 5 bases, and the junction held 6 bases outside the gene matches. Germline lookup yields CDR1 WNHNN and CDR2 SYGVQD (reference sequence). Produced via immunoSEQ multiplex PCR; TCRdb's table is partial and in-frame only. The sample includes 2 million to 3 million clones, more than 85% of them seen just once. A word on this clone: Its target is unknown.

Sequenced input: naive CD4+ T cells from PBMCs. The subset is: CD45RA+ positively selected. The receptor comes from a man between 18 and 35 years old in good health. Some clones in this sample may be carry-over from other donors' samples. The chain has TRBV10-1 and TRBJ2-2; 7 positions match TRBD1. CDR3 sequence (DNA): TGCGCCAGCAGGCCGGGACAGTGGACCGGGGAGCTGTTTTTT. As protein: CASRPGQWTGELFF.